This TCR beta chain emerged from a study of T cells in Graves' hyperthyroidism and ophthalmopathy. There are many counts of this clonotype. The TCR beta CDR3 regions underwent amplification using RNA transcripts as the source. The HTBI primer set drove a first-round RT-PCR of the TCR CDR3. TCRdb independently ran MiXCR on the multiplex PCR reads; one entry per CDR3 protein. Of hundreds of thousands of distinct CDR3 sequences listed, roughly 14% are singletons. Germline V gene data show CDR1 as KGHSH and CDR2 as LQKENI. The CDR3 totals 16 residues. The junction had 5 bases not matched to a gene; V was cut back by 0 bases and J by 4 bases.

The source is a woman between 50 and 59 years old with Graves' ophthalmopathy. J is TRBJ2-1 and V is TRBV18, with TRBD2 matching over 8 bases. The sample consisted of blood. Here the CDR3 reads CASSPPSGVGYNEQFF. The DNA of the CDR3 is TGTGCCAGCTCACCACCTAGCGGGGTGGGGTACAATGAGCAGTTCTTC.